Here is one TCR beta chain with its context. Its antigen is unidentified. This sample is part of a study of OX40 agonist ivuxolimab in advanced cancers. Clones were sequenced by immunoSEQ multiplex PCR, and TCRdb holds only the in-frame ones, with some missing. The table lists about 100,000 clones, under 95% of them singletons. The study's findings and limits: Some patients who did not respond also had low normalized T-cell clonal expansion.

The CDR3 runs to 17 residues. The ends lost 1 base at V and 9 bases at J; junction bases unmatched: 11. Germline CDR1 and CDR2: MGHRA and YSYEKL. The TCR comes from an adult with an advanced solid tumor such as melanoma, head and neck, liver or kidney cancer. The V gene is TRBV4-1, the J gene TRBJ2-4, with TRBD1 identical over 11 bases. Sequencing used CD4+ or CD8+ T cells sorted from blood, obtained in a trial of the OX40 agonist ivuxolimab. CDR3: CASSQVGKDRGRGIQYF. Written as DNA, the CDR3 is TGCGCCAGCAGCCAAGTAGGAAAGGACAGGGGGCGAGGCATTCAGTACTTC.